What follows are 15 T cell receptor beta chains derived from one specimen sequenced in a study of T cells after yellow fever vaccination (dated by TCRdb to the late 2010s). Libraries were constructed by 5' RACE. This sample was sequenced with an Illumina HiSeq 2500. Using fastp trimming at Q25 and MiXCR clonotype assembly, TCRdb reanalyzed the public sequencing data and kept in-frame beta chains. Rows merge per CDR3 protein into single entries with the most common DNA and genes. Present in this sample are 200,000 to 300,000 distinct CDR3 sequences, 10% to 15% of which were seen just once. The ten largest clonotypes hold 0.4% to 0.55% of the sample. What this sample's treatment or condition label stands for: live attenuated yellow fever vaccine strain. This sample comprised CD4+ T cells sorted from PBMCs, obtained 45 days after the yellow fever booster vaccination. The receptors stem from a man aged 25 to 40 who received the YFV17D yellow fever vaccine.

The rearrangement links TRBV5-1 to TRBJ2-5; D ambiguous. Per germline, CDR1 SGHRS and CDR2 YFSETQ. The V end was cut by 0 bases, the J end by 2 bases, with 11 bases between. CDR3 length: 15 residues. CDR3 coding DNA: TGCGCCAGCAGCTTGGGCCTCCCGCGACAAGAGACCCAGTACTTC. This codes for CASSLGLPRQETQYF.

This clonotype was recorded a few times. The V call is TRBV10-3, the J call TRBJ2-2; 9 bases map to TRBD1. The junction had 3 bases not matched to a gene; V was cut back by 4 bases and J by 0 bases. CDR1 and CDR2 (germline): ENHRY, SYGVKD. This CDR3 contains 16 residues. CDR3 sequence (DNA): TGTGCCATCAGTGTTGGGACAGGGACGAACACCGGGGAGCTGTTTTTT. Translation: CAISVGTGTNTGELFF.

The rearrangement joins TRBV10-2 to TRBJ2-7; 8 bases agree with TRBD2. Germline loops: CDR1 WSHSY, CDR2 SAAADI. The CDR3 contains 14 residues. Unmatched junction bases numbered 8, after V lost 5 bases and J lost 5 bases. The CDR3 region has the DNA TGCGCCAGCAGTTTTAGCTCCGGGAGGGACGAGCAGTACTTC. Translation: CASSFSSGRDEQYF.

This chain links TRBV9 with TRBJ1-2; 8 nucleotides align to TRBD1. The J segment lost 4 bases and the V segment lost 1 base, leaving 6 bases of the junction unmatched. Germline loops: CDR1 SGDLS, CDR2 YYNGEE. The CDR3 is 15 residues long. The CDR3 here is CASSVLDRVSYGYTF. The CDR3 region has the DNA TGTGCCAGCAGCGTATTGGACAGGGTGTCCTATGGCTACACCTTC.

This clonotype was counted only a few times. The chain couples TRBV18 to TRBJ2-1; no definite D call. Germline CDR1 KGHSH, CDR2 LQKENI. V dropped 3 bases and J dropped 3 bases, with 6 bases sitting between them. The CDR3 runs to 13 residues. The CDR3, as DNA: TGTGCCAGCTCACCTGCCATCTACAATGAGCAGTTCTTC. Its protein product is CASSPAIYNEQFF.

This clonotype was recorded a few times. The rearrangement joins TRBV11-2 to TRBJ2-3; D unresolved. The CDR3 length is 13 residues. V lost 1 base and J 9 bases, leaving 11 bases between the germline ends. Germline V gives CDR1 SGHAT, CDR2 FQNNGV. In DNA, the CDR3 is TGTGCCAGCAGCTTAGCCTCCCTTTCCACGCAGTATTTT. Encoded protein: CASSLASLSTQYF.

This chain uses TRBV7-8 with TRBJ2-4; D could derive from TRBD1 or TRBD2 (5 bases each). Germline V gene sequence: CDR1 SGHVS, CDR2 FQNEAQ. The V end was cut by 5 bases, the J end by 1 base, with 15 bases between. This CDR3 comprises 16 residues. Here the CDR3 DNA reads TGTGCCAGCAGCAGGGACCGTCCCCTGGCCAAAAACATTCAGTACTTC. Translation: CASSRDRPLAKNIQYF. The full variable domain, in which reference TRBV7-8 and TRBJ2-4 provide the parts outside the CDR3, is GAGVSQSPRYKVAKRGQDVALRCDPISGHVSLFWYQQALGQGPEFLTYFQNEAQLDKSGLPSDRFFAERPEGSVSTLKIQRTQQEDSAVYLCASSRDRPLAKNIQYFGAGTRLSVL.

The chain is built from TRBV5-1 and TRBJ2-2; possibly TRBD1 for D (5 bases). Germline lookup yields CDR1 SGHRS and CDR2 YFSETQ. This CDR3 comprises 14 residues. With 4 bases removed from V and 6 bases from J, the gap between germline ends came to 13 bases. The CDR3 nucleotides are TGCGCCAGCAGCCCCGCCAGGGTTCCCGGGGAGCTGTTTTTT. Its protein product is CASSPARVPGELFF.

The V gene is TRBV12-3 or TRBV12-4, the J gene TRBJ2-1, with D unresolved. CDR3 length equals 14 residues. Trimming pared 5 bases from V and 8 bases from J, leaving 16 bases between. The CDR3 protein is CASSLRTALDEQFF. The CDR3 nucleotides are TGTGCCAGCAGTCTCCGGACCGCGTTGGATGAGCAGTTCTTC.

The chain joins TRBV9 to TRBJ2-1; possible D gene TRBD2, 6 bases. The CDR3 has 15 amino acids. The germline CDR1 and CDR2 sequences are SGDLS and YYNGEE. Trimming shortened V by 3 bases and J by 0 bases, and 10 bases separated the two germline ends. The CDR3 DNA is TGTGCCAGCAGCGGGCGGGGAAGCTCCTACAATGAGCAGTTCTTC. It encodes CASSGRGSSYNEQFF.

CDR3 protein: CAWSSYLAYEQYF. The CDR3 DNA is TGTGCCTGGAGCTCCTACCTAGCCTACGAGCAGTACTTC. The V call is TRBV30, the J call TRBJ2-7, with no clear D. This CDR3 contains 13 residues. Between the trimmed V and J ends, which lost 3 bases and 2 bases, there was a span of 11 bases. Germline values: CDR1 GTSNPN, CDR2 SVGIG (reference sequence).

The chain combines TRBV29-1 with TRBJ1-5; perhaps TRBD1 as D (5 bases). V shed 6 bases and J shed 5 bases, with 14 bases lying between them. The CDR3 runs to 13 residues. Germline CDR1 reads SQVTM; CDR2 reads ANQGSEA. The CDR3 protein is CSVAGTDDQPQHF. The DNA for the CDR3 is TGCAGCGTCGCCGGGACGGATGATCAGCCCCAGCATTTT.

Only a few counts were recorded for this clonotype. This chain uses TRBV7-2 with TRBJ2-7; perhaps TRBD2 as D (5 bases). V lost 5 bases and J lost 3, with 11 bases in between. This CDR3 has 13 amino acids. Per germline, CDR1 SGHTA and CDR2 FQGNSA. CDR3 in amino acids: CASSPRTYYEQYF. CDR3 DNA: TGTGCCAGCAGCCCCCGGACTTACTACGAGCAGTACTTC.

This clonotype showed up many times. This chain connects TRBV5-1 to TRBJ2-1; D possibly matches TRBD1 or TRBD2 (5 bases each). Germline CDR1 is SGHRS and CDR2 is YFSETQ. Trimming stripped 3 bases from V and 5 bases from J, with 18 bases between. CDR3 length: 16 amino acids. The CDR3 protein is CASSSLLSGTNNEQFF. The CDR3 coding sequence is TGCGCCAGCAGCTCCCTCCTATCCGGGACCAACAATGAGCAGTTCTTC.

V usage is TRBV29-1 and J usage is TRBJ2-1; D perhaps matches TRBD2 (5 bases). The germline CDR1 and CDR2 sequences are SQVTM and ANQGSEA. CDR3 length: 15 residues. V lost 1 base and J lost 2, with 12 bases in between. The CDR3 region is CSVEGYVGAYNEQFF. In nucleotides, the CDR3 is TGCAGCGTTGAAGGCTATGTGGGAGCCTACAATGAGCAGTTCTTC.